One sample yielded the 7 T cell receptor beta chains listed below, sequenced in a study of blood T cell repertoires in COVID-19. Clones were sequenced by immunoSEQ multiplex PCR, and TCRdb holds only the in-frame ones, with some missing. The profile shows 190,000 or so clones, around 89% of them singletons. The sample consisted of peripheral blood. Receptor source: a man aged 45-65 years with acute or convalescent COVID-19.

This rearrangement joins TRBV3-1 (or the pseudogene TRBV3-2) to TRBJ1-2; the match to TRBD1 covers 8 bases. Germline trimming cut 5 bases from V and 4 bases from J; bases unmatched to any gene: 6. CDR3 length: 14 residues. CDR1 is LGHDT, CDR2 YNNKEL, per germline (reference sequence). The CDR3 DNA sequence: TGTGCCAGCAGCTACAGGGGGGTTGGCTATGGCTACACCTTC. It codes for CASSYRGVGYGYTF.

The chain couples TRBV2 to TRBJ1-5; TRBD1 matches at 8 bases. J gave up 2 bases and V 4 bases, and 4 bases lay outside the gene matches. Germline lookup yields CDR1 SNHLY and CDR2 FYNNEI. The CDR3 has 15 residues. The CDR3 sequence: CASSGDRSRNQPQHF. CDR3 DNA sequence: TGTGCCAGCAGTGGGGACAGGAGCCGCAATCAGCCCCAGCATTTT. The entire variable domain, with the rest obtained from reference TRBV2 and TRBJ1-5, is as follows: EPEVTQTPSHQVTQMGQEVILRCVPISNHLYFYWYRQILGQKVEFLVSFYNNEISEKSEIFDDQFSVERPDGSNFTLKIRSTKLEDSAMYFCASSGDRSRNQPQHFGDGTRLSIL.

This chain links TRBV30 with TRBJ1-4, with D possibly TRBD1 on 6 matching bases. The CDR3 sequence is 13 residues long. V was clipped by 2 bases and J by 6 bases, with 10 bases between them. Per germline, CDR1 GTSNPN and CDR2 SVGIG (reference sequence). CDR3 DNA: TGTGCCTGGAGTACAGGGTTGGATGAAAAACTGTTTTTT. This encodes CAWSTGLDEKLFF.

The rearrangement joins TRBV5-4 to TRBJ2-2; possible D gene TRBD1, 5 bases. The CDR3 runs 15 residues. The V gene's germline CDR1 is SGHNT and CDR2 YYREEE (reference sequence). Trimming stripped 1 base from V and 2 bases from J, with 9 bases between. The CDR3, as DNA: TGTGCCAGCAGCTTGACAGGAACCAACACCGGGGAGCTGTTTTTT. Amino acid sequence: CASSLTGTNTGELFF.

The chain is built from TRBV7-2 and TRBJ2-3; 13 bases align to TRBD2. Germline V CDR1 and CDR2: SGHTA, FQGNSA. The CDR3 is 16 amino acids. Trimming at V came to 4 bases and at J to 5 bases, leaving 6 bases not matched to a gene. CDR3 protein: CASSSTSGGARDTQYF. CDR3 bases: TGTGCCAGCAGCTCAACTAGCGGGGGGGCCAGAGATACGCAGTATTTT.

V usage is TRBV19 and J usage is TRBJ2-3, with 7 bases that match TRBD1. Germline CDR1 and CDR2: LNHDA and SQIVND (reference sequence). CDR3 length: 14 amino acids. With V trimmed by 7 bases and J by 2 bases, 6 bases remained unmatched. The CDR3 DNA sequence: TGTGCCAGTACCCTGGACAGGTCCACAGATACGCAGTATTTT. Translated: CASTLDRSTDTQYF.

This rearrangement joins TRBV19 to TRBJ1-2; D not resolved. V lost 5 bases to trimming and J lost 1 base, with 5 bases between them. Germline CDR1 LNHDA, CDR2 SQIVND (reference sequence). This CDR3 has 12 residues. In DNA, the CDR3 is TGTGCCAGTAGTGCGTTTAACTATGGCTACACCTTC. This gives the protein CASSAFNYGYTF.